This TCR beta chain was sequenced in a study of beta chain features in type 1 diabetes. Heparinised blood was drawn once per donor, averaging approximately 0.12 L. In this sample, this clone turned up many times. Its antigen remains unidentified. General study results and limits: Patients with Type 1 diabetes showed moderately but significantly shorter TCRB CDR3s in all four CD4+ subsets. Type 1 diabetes patients had VDJ junctions that carried fewer insertions and more deletions. These data did not resolve whether HLA type affects TCRB rearrangement.

Germline CDR1 is SGHDT and CDR2 is YYEEEE. V was pared by 4 bases and J by 6 bases, with 6 bases of the junction left unmatched. This CDR3 region has 15 residues. Sequenced material consisted of expressed TCRB transcripts (all of the isolated RNA was reverse transcribed). Data came from immunoSEQ multiplex PCR; TCRdb stores just in-frame clones and leaves some out. Here the sample spans 300,000 to 400,000 clones, 7% to 10% being singletons. Input material: central memory CD4+ T cells from blood. This TCR derives from a man younger than 40 with type 1 diabetes. The V gene is TRBV5-6, the J gene TRBJ2-2; the match to TRBD2 covers 10 bases. The CDR3 is CASSPSGGASGELFF. DNA for the CDR3: TGTGCCAGCAGCCCCAGCGGGGGGGCCTCCGGGGAGCTGTTTTTT.